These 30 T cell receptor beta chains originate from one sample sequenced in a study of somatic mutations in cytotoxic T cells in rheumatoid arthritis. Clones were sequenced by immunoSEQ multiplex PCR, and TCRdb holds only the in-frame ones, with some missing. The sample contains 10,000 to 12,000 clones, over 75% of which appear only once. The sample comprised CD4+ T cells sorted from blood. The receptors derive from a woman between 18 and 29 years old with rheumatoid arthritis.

DNA for the CDR3: TGTGCCAGTAGTGCAAACAGGGATAAGAGCTCTGGAAACACCATATATTTT. Translated, it gives CASSANRDKSSGNTIYF. The chain combines TRBV19 with TRBJ1-3, with D possibly TRBD1 on 6 matching bases. The germline V gene encodes CDR1 LNHDA and CDR2 SQIVND (reference sequence). CDR3 length equals 17 residues. Trimming removed 5 bases at V and 0 bases at J, with 17 bases between.

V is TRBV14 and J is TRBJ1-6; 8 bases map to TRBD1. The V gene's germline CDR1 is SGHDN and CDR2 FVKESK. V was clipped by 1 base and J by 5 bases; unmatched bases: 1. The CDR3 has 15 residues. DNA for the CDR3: TGTGCCAGCAGCCAAGTGGACAGGGATAATTCACCCCTCCACTTT. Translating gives CASSQVDRDNSPLHF.

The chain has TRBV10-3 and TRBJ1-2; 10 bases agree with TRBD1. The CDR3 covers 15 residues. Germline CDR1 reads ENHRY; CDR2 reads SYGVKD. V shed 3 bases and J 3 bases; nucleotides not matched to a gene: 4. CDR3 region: CAISERTGGYYGYTF. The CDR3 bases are TGTGCCATCAGTGAAAGGACAGGGGGTTACTATGGCTACACCTTC.

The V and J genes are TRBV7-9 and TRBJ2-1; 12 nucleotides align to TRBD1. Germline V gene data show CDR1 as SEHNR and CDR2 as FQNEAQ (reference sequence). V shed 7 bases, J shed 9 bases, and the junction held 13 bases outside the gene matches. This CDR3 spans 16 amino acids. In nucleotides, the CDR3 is TGTGCCAGCACCCCCCAAGGGGGACAGGGGGCTTTTGAGCAGTTCTTC. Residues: CASTPQGGQGAFEQFF.

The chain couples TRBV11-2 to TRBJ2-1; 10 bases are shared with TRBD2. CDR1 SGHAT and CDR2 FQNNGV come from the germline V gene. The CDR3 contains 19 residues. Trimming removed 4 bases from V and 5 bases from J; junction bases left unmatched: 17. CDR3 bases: TGTGCCAGCAGCTCCGAGCCTCTCCAAGCGGGGGGGGCCAACAATGAGCAGTTCTTC. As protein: CASSSEPLQAGGANNEQFF. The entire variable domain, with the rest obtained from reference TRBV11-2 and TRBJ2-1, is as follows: EAGVAQSPRYKIIEKRQSVAFWCNPISGHATLYWYQQILGQGPKLLIQFQNNGVVDDSQLPKDRFSAERLKGVDSTLKIQPAKLEDSAVYLCASSSEPLQAGGANNEQFFGPGTRLTVL.

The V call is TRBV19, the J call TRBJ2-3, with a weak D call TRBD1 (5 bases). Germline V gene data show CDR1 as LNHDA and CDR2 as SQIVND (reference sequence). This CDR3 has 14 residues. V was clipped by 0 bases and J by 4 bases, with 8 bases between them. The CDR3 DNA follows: TGTGCCAGTAGTATAGACCAGGGCGCAGATACGCAGTATTTT. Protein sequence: CASSIDQGADTQYF.

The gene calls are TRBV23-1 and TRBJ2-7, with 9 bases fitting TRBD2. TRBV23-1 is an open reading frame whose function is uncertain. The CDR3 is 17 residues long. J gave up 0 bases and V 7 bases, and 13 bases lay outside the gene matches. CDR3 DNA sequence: TGCGCCAGCAAGCAGAGCGGGGGGACAGTCTTCTCCTACGAGCAGTACTTC. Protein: CASKQSGGTVFSYEQYF.

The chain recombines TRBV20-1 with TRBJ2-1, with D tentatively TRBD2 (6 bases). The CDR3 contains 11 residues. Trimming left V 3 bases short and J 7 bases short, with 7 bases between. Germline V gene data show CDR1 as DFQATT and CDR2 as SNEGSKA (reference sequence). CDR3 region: CSASRENEQFF. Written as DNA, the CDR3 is TGCAGTGCTAGTCGGGAGAATGAGCAGTTCTTC.

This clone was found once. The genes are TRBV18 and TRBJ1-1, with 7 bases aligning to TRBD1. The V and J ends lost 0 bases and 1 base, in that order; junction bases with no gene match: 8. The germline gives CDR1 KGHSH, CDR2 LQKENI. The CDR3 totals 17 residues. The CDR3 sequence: CASSPPIITGANTEAFF. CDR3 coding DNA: TGTGCCAGCTCACCACCAATTATTACAGGGGCGAACACTGAAGCTTTCTTT. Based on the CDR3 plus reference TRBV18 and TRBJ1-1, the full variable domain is NAGVMQNPRHLVRRRGQEARLRCSPMKGHSHVYWYRQLPEEGLKFMVYLQKENIIDESGMPKERFSAEFPKEGPSILRIQQVVRGDSAAYFCASSPPIITGANTEAFFGQGTRLTVV.

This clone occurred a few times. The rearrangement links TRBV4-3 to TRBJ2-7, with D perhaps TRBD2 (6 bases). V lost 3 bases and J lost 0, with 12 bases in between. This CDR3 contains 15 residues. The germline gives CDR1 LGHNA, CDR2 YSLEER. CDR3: CASSQSRGSSYEQYF. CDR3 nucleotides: TGCGCCAGCAGCCAGTCCCGGGGGAGCTCCTACGAGCAGTACTTC.

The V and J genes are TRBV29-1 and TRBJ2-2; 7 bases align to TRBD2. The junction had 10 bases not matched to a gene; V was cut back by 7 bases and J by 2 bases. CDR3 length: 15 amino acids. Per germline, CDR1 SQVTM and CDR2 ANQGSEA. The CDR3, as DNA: TGCAGCGCCGCTGTGGGGGGGAGCAACACCGGGGAGCTGTTTTTT. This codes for CSAAVGGSNTGELFF.

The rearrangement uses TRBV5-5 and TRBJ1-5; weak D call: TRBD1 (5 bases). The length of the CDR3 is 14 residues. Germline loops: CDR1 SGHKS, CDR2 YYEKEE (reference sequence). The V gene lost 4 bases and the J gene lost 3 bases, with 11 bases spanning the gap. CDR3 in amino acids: CASSAGSSNQPQHF. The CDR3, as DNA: TGTGCCAGCAGCGCAGGGTCTTCCAATCAGCCCCAGCATTTT.

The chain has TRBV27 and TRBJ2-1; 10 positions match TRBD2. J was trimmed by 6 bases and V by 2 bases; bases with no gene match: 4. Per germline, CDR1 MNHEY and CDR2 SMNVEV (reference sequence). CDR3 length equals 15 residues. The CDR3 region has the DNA TGTGCCAGCAGTTTAGGGACTAGCGTGGCCAATGAGCAGTTCTTC. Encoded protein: CASSLGTSVANEQFF.

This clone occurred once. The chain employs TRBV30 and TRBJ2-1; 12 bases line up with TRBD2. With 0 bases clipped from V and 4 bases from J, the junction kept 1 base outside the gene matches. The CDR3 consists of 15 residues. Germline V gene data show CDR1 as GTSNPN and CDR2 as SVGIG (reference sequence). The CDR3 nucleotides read TGTGCCTGGAGTGTTGGGACTAGCGGGTACAATGAGCAGTTCTTC. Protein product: CAWSVGTSGYNEQFF.

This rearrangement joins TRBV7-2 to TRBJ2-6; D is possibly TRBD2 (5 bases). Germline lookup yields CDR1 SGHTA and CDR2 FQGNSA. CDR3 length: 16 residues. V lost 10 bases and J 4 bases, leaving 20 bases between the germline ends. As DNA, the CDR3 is TGTGCCATTTCGGTGGGCCGGAGGTCGGGGGCCAACGTCCTGACTTTC. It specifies CAISVGRRSGANVLTF.

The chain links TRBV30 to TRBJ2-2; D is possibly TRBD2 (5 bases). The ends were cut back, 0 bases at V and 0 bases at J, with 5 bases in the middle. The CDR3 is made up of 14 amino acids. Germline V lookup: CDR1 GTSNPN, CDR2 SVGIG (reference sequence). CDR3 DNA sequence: TGTGCCTGGAGTGTGCGGGCGAACACCGGGGAGCTGTTTTTT. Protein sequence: CAWSVRANTGELFF.

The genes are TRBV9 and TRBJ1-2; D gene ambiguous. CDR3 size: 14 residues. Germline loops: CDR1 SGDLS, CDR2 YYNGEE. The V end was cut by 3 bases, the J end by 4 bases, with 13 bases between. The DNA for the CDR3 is TGTGCCAGCAGCGGACCAGGACTCCCCTATGGCTACACCTTC. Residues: CASSGPGLPYGYTF.

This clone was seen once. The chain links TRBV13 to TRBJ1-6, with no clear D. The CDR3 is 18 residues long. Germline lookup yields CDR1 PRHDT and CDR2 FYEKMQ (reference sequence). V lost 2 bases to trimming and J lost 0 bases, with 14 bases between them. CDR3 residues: CASSLRGSGSSYNSPLHF. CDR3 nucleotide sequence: TGTGCCAGCAGCTTACGCGGGTCGGGGAGCTCCTATAATTCACCCCTCCACTTT.

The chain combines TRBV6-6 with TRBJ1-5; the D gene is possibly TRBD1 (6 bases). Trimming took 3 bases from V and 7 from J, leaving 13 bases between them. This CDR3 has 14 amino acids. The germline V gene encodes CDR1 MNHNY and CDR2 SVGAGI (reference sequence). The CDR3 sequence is CASSYDTTGQPQHF. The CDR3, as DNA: TGTGCCAGCAGTTATGACACCACAGGGCAGCCCCAGCATTTT.

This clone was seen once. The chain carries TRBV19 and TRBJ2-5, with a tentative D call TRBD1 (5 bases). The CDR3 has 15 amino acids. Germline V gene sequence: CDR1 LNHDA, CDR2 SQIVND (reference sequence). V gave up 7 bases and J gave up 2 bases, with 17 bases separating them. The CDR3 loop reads CASTPGAHRQETQYF. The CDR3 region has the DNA TGTGCCAGTACCCCGGGCGCCCACAGGCAAGAGACCCAGTACTTC.

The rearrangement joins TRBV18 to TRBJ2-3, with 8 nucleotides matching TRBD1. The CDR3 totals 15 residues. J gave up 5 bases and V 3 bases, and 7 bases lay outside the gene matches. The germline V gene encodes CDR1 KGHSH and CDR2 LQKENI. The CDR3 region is CASSPAQGGLDTQYF. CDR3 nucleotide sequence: TGTGCCAGCTCACCGGCACAGGGGGGATTAGATACGCAGTATTTT.

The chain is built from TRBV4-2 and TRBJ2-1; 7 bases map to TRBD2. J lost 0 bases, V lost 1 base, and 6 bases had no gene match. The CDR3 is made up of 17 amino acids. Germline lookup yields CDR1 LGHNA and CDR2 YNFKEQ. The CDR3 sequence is CASSQGFGGGSYNEQFF. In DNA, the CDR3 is TGTGCCAGCAGCCAAGGGTTTGGGGGGGGCTCCTACAATGAGCAGTTCTTC.

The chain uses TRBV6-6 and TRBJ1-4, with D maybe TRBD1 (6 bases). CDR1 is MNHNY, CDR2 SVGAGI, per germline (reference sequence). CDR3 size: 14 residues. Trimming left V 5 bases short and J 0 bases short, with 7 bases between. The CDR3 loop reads CASSRTATNEKLFF. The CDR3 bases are TGTGCCAGCAGTCGGACAGCAACTAATGAAAAACTGTTTTTT.

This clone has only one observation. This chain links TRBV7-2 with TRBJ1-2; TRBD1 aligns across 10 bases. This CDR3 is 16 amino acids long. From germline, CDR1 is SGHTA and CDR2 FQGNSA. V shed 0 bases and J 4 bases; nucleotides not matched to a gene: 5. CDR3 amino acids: CASSLAQTGGVYGYTF. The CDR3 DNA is TGTGCCAGCAGCTTAGCGCAGACAGGGGGCGTCTATGGCTACACCTTC. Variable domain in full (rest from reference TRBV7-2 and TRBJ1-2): GAGVSQSPSNKVTEKGKDVELRCDPISGHTALYWYRQSLGQGLEFLIYFQGNSAPDKSGLPSDRFSAERTGGSVSTLTIQRTQQEDSAVYLCASSLAQTGGVYGYTFGSGTRLTVV.

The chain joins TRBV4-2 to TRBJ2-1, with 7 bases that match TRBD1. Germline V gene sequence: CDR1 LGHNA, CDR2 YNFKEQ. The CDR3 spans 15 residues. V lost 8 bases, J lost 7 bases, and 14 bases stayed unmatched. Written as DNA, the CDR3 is TGTGCCAGCGACCCCGAGGGGGCATTAAATAATGAGCAGTTCTTC. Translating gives CASDPEGALNNEQFF.

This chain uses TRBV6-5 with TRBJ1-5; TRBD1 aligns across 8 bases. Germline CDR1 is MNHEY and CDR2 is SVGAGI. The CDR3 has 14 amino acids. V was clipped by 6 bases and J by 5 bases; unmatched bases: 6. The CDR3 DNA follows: TGTGCCAGCAGCCGGGACAGGAGGTATCAGCCCCAGCATTTT. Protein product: CASSRDRRYQPQHF.

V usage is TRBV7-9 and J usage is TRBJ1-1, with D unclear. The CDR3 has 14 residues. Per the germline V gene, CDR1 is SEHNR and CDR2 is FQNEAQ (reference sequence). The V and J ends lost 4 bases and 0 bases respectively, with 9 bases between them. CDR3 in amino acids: CASSSGCLNTEAFF. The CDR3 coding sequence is TGTGCCAGCAGCTCGGGATGCCTGAACACTGAAGCTTTCTTT.

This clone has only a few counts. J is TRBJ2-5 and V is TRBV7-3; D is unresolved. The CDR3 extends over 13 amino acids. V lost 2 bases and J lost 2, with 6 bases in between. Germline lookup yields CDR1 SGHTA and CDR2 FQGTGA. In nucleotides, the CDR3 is TGTGCCAGCAGCTTATACAGTCAAGAGACCCAGTACTTC. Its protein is CASSLYSQETQYF.

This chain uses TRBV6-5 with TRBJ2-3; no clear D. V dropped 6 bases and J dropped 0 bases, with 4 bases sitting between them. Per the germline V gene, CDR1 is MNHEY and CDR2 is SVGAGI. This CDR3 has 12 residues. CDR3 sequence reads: CASRQSTDTQYF. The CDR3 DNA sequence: TGTGCCAGCAGACAGAGCACAGATACGCAGTATTTT.

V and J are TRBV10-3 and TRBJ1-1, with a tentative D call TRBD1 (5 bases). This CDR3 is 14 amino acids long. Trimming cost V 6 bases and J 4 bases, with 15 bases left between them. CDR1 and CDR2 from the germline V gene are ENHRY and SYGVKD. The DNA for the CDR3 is TGTGCCATCAGCCCCGCAATGGGGGGCACTGAAGCTTTCTTT. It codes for CAISPAMGGTEAFF.